What follows are 2 T cell receptor beta chains derived from one specimen sequenced in a study of T cells in Graves' hyperthyroidism and ophthalmopathy. Researchers took RNA transcripts and amplified the TCR beta CDR3 regions from them. The HTBI primer set was used in a first-round RT-PCR of the TCR CDR3. TCRdb used MiXCR to reprocess the multiplex PCR reads, holding one entry per CDR3 protein. The sample shows some 350,000 distinct CDR3 sequences, 12% to 15% of them seen only once. Source material: blood. These receptors came from a woman aged 40 to 55 with Graves' ophthalmopathy.

The J gene is TRBJ2-7, the V gene TRBV19, with D perhaps TRBD2 (5 bases). V lost 4 bases and J 0 bases, leaving 10 bases between the germline ends. The germline V gene has CDR1 LNHDA and CDR2 SQIVND (reference sequence). The CDR3 is 14 residues long. The CDR3 protein is CASSKRIPSYEQYF. CDR3 DNA: TGTGCCAGTAGTAAGCGGATCCCCTCCTACGAGCAGTACTTC.

This clonotype was observed at least ten times. This chain connects TRBV29-1 to TRBJ2-3; no firm D call. The V end was cut by 6 bases, the J end by 7 bases, with 14 bases between. This CDR3 region has 12 residues. The germline gives CDR1 SQVTM, CDR2 ANQGSEA. Here the CDR3 reads CSVEISTYTQYF. The CDR3 nucleotides are TGCAGCGTCGAGATTTCCACTTATACGCAGTATTTT.